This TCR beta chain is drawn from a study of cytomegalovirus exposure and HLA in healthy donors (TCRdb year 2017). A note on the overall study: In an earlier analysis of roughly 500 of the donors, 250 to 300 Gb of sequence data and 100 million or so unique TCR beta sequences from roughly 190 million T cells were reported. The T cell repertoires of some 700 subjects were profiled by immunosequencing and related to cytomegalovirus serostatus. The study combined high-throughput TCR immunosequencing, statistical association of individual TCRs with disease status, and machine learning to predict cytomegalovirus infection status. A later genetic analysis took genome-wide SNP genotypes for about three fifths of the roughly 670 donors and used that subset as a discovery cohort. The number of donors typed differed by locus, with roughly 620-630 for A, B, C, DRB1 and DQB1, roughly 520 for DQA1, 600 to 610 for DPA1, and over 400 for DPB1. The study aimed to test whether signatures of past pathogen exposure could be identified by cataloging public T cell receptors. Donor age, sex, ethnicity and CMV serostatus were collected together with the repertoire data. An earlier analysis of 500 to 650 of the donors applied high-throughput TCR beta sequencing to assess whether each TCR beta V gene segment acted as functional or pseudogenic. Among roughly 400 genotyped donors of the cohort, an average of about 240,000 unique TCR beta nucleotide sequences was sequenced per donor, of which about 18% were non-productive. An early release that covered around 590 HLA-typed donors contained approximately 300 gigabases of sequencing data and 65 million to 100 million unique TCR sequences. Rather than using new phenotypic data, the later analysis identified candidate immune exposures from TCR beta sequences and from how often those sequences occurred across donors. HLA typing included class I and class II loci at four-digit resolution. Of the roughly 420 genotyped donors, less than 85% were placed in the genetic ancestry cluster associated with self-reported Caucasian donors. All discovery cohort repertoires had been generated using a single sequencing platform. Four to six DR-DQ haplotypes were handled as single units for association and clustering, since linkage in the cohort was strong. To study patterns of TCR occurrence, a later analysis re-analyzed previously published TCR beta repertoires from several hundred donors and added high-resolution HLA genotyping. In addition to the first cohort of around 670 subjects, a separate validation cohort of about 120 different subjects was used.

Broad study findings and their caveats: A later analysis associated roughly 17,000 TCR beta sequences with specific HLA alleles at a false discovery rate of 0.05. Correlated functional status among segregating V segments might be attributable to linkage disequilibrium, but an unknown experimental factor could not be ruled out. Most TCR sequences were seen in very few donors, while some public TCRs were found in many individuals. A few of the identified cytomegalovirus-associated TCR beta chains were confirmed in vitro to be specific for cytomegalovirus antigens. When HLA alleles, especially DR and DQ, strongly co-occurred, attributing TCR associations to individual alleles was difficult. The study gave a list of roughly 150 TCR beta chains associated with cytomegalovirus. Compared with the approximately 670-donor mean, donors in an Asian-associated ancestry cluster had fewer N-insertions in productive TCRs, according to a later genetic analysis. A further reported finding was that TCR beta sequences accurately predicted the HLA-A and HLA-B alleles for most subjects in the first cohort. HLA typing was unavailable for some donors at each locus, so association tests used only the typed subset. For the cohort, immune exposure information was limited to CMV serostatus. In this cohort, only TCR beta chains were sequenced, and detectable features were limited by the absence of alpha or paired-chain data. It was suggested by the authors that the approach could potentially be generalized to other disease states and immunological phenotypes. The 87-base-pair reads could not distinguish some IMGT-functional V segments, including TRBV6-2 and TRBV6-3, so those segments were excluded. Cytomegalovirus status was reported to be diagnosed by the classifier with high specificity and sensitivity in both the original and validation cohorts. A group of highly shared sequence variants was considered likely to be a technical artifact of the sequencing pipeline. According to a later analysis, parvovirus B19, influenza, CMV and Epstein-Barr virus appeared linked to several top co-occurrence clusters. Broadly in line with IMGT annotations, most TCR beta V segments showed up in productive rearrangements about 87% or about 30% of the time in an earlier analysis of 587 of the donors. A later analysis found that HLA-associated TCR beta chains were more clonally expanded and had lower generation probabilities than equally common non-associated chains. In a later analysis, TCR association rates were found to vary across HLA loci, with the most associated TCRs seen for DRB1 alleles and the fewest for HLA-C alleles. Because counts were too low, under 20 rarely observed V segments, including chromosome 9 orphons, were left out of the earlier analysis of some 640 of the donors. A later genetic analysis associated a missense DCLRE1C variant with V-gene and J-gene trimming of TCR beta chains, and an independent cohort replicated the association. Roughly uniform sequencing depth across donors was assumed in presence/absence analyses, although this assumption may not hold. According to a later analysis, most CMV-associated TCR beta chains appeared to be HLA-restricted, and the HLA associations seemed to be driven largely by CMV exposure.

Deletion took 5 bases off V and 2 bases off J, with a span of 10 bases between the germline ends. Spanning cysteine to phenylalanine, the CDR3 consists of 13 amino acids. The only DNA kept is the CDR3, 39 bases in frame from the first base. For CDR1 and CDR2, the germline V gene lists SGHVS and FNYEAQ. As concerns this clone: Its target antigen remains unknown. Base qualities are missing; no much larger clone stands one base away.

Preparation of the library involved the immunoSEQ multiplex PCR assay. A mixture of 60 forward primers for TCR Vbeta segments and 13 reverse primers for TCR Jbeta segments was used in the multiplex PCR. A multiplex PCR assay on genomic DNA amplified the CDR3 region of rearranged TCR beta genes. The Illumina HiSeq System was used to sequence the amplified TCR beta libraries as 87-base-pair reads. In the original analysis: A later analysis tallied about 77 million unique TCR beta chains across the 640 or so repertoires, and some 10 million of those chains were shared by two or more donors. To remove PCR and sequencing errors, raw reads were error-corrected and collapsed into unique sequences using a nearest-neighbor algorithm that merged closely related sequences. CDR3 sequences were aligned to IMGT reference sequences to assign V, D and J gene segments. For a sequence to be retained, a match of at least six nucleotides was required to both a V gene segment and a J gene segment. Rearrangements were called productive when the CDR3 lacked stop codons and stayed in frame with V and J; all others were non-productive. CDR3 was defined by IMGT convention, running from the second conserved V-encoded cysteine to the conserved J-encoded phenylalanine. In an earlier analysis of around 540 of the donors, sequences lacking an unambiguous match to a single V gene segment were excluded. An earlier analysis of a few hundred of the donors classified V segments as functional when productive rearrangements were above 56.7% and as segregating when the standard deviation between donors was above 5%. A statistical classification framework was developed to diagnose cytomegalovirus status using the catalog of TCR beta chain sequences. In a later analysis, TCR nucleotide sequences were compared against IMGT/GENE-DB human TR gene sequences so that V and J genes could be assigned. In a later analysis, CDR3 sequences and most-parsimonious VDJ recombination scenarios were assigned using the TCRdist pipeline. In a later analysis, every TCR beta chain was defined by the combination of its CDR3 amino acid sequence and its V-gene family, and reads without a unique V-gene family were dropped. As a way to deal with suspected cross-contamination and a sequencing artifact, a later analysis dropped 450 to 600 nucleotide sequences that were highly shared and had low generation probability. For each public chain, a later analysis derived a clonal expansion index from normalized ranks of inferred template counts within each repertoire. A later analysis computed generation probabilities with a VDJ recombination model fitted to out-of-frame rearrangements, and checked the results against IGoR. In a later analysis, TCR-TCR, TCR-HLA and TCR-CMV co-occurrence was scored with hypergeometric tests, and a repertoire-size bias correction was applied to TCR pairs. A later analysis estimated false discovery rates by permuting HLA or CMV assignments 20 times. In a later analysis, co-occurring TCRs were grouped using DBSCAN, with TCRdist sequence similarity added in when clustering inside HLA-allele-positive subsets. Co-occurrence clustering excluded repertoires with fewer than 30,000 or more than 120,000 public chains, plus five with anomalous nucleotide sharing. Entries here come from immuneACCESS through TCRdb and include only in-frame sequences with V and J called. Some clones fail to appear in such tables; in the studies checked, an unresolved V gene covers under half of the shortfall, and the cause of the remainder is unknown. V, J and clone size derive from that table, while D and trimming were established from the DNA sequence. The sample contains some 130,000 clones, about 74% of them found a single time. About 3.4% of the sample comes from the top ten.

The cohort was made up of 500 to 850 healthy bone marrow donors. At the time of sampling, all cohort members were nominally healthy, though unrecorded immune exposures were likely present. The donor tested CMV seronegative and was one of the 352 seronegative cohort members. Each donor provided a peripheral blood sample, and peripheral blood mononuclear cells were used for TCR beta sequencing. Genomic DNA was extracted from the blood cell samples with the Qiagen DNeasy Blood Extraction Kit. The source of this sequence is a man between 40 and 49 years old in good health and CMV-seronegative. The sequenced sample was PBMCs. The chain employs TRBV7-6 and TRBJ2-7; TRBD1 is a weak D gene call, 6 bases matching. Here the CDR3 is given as CASSLTGPYEQYF. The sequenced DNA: TGTGCCAGCAGCCTGACAGGCCCCTACGAGCAGTACTTC.